This T cell receptor beta chain was obtained from a study of identifying expanded T cells in peripheral blood. Study results and limitations: Variance in clone template counts between roughly two-week samples significantly increased with total template count across all healthy donors. Approximately 1.1 clones differed between technical replicates, versus approximately 16 and 20 over time.

The CDR3 runs 16 residues. The germline V gene encodes CDR1 PRHDT and CDR2 FYEKMQ (reference sequence). Trimming stripped 5 bases from V and 0 bases from J, with 14 bases between. Regarding this clone: Its antigen is unknown.

No infections or other immune events were documented during collection. This table comes from immunoSEQ multiplex PCR, and its TCRdb copy is limited to in-frame clones, with some not included. The repertoire holds 130,000 or so clones, with about 80% as singletons. Sequencing used blood. The V call is TRBV13, the J call TRBJ1-3, with a tentative D call TRBD1 (5 bases). The clonotype comes from a person aged 18 to 69 in good health. The CDR3 nucleotides are TGTGCCAGCAGCCCCCAGGGCGGGATCTCTGGAAACACCATATATTTT. Protein product: CASSPQGGISGNTIYF.